This TCR beta chain was sequenced in a study of monozygotic twins with cystic fibrosis. V was clipped by 7 bases and J by 0 bases; unmatched bases: 8. Germline CDR1 reads LNHDA; CDR2 reads SQIVND (reference sequence). The CDR3 length is 15 residues. General study results and limits: Clonality was generally low (median roughly 0.0095), higher in the most severe patients.

With respect to this clone: As yet, its antigen is unknown.

Data came from immunoSEQ multiplex PCR; TCRdb stores just in-frame clones and leaves some out. The sample gives tens of thousands of clones, 90% to 97% of which show up once; about 0.16% is in the top ten. This chain joins TRBV19 and TRBJ2-7, with 8 bases fitting TRBD1. The sample taken for sequencing was blood. This receptor was obtained from a girl under 10 years old with cystic fibrosis. CDR3 sequence reads: CASTPGTGGSYEQYF. In DNA, the CDR3 is TGTGCCAGTACCCCTGGGACAGGAGGCTCCTACGAGCAGTACTTC.